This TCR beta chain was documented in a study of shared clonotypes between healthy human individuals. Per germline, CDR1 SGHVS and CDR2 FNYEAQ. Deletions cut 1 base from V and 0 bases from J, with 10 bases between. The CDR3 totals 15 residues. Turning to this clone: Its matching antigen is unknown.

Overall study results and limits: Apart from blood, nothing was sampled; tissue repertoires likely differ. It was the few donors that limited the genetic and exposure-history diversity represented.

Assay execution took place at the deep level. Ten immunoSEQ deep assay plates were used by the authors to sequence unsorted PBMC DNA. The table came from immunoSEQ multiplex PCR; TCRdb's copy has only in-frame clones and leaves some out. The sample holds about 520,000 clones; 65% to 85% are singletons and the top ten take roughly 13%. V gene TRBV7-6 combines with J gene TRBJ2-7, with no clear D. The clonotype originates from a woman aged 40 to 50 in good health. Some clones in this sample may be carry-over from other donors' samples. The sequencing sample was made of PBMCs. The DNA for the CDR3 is TGTGCCAGCAGCTTAGACGGGCGGAGCTCCTACGAGCAGTACTTC. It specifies CASSLDGRSSYEQYF.